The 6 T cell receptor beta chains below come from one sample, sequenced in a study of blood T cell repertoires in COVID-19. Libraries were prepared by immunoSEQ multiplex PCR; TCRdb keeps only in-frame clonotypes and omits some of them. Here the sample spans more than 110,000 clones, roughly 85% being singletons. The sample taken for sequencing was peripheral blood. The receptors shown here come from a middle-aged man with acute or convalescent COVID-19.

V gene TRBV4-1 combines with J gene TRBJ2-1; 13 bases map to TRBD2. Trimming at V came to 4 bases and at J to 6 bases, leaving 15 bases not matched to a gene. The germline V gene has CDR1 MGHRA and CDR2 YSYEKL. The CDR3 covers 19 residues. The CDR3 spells CASSLIQATSGGATNEQFF. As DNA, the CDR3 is TGCGCCAGCAGCCTCATCCAAGCCACTAGCGGGGGGGCCACCAATGAGCAGTTCTTC.

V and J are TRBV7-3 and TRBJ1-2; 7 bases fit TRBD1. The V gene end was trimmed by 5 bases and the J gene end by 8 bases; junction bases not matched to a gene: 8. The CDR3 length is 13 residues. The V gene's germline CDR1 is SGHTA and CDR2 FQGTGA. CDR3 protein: CASSPGGLEGYTF. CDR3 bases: TGTGCCAGCAGCCCAGGGGGGTTGGAGGGCTACACCTTC.

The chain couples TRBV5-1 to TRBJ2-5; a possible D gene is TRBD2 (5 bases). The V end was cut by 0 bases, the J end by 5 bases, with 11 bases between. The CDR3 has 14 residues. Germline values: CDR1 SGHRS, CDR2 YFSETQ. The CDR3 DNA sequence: TGCGCCAGCAGCTTGGTCGGGGATGGCGAGACCCAGTACTTC. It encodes CASSLVGDGETQYF.

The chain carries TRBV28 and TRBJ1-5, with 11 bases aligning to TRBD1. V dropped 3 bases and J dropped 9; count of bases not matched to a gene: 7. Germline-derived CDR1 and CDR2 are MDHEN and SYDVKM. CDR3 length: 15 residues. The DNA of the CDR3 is TGTGCCAGCAGTTTCCGGGGACAGGGGGTTCGGCCCCAGCATTTT. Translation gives CASSFRGQGVRPQHF.

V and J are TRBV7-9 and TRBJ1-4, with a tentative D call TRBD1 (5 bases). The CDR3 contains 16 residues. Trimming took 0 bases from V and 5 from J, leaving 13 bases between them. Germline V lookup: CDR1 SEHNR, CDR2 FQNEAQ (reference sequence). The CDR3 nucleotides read TGTGCCAGCAGCTTAGCGTATAGACAGTCAAATGAAAAACTGTTTTTT. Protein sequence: CASSLAYRQSNEKLFF. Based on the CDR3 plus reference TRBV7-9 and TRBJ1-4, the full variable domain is DTGVSQNPRHKITKRGQNVTFRCDPISEHNRLYWYRQTLGQGPEFLTYFQNEAQLEKSRLLSDRFSAERPKGSFSTLEIQRTEQGDSAMYLCASSLAYRQSNEKLFFGSGTQLSVL.

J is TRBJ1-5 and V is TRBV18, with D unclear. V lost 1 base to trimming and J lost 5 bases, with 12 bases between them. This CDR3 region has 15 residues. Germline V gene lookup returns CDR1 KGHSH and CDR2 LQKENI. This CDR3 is CASSPRGSIDQPQHF. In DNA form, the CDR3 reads TGTGCCAGCTCACCACGTGGCTCAATCGATCAGCCCCAGCATTTT.